Sequencing of this T cell receptor (delta chain) was carried out in a study of γδ T cells in repeated Plasmodium falciparum infection. Across the whole study: The natural-infection arm compared Malian children under seasonal malaria with matched Australian children.

This clone came up a few times. TCRdb's protein, taken from a much larger clone, differs from this DNA's translation at residue 12, likely owing to a read error; the protein displayed comes from the DNA. V gave up 0 bases and J gave up 6 bases; unmatched junction bases: 17. The germline CDR1 and CDR2 sequences are GEAIGNYY and EKD. The CDR3 extends over 21 amino acids. Flow sorting of PBMC yielded separate Vgamma9/Vdelta2+ and Vdelta2-negative gammadelta T cell populations for bulk repertoire analysis. TCRdb re-called the multiplex PCR reads via CATT. The table shows about 50,000 delta-chain clones, with 1.9% occurring only once.

Sequenced material: gamma-delta T cells from blood. This TCR derives from a pool of human donors (malaria-infected and uninfected, not separated). The rearrangement links TRDV2 to TRDJ3; 9 bases line up with TRDD3. TCRdb carries no J gene annotation; the J gene was assigned here by matching the DNA with germline. The CDR3 here is CACDTFLPYWGTEEDTRQMFF. CDR3 coding DNA: TGTGCCTGTGACACCTTTCTTCCATACTGGGGGACAGAAGAGGACACCCGACAGATGTTTTTC.